This TCR beta chain was identified in a study of memory CD4+ T cells and cytomegalovirus serostatus. This CDR3 has 13 amino acids. From germline, CDR1 is SGHRS and CDR2 YFSETQ. V was pared by 2 bases and J by 1 base, with 6 bases between. This clone was seen just once. The sort gate was single viable CD3+CD4+CD8-CD45RO+ cells for memory CD4+ T cells. The repertoire was sequenced with immunoSEQ multiplex PCR; TCRdb's copy has only in-frame clones and lacks some. In the table there are approximately 61,000 clones, approximately 78% of which are singletons. The clonotype comes from an adult in good health and CMV-seronegative. J is TRBJ1-1 and V is TRBV5-1; no firm D call. Sequencing was carried out using memory CD4+ T cells from blood. CDR3 loop: CASSFEGNTEAFF. Written as DNA, the CDR3 is TGCGCCAGCAGCTTTGAGGGGAACACTGAAGCTTTCTTT.